One sample yielded the 22 T cell receptor beta chains listed below, sequenced in a study of glioma-infiltrating T cells. Using RNA template, CDR3s of TCR alpha and beta were amplified with iRepertoire arm-PCR. TCRdb used MiXCR to reprocess the multiplex PCR reads, holding one entry per CDR3 protein. Among roughly 100,000 distinct CDR3 sequences listed, around 31% were seen once. Sequencing was carried out using glioma tissue, nonneoplastic brain tissue, or PBMCs (not recorded which). The receptors were sampled from a human donor with low-grade glioma or glioblastoma, undergoing nonglioma brain surgery, or in good health (not recorded which).

This clonotype appeared many times. The CDR3 DNA sequence: TGTGCCAGTTCTCCGGGACAGCTCATGAACACTGAAGCTTTCTTT. Translation: CASSPGQLMNTEAFF. V usage is TRBV18 and J usage is TRBJ1-1; 7 positions match TRBD1. CDR1 is KGHSH, CDR2 LQKENI, per germline. This CDR3 comprises 15 residues. V gave up 9 bases and J gave up 0 bases; unmatched junction bases: 10.

The chain has TRBV19 and TRBJ2-1, with 14 positions matching TRBD2. J lost 8 bases, V lost 9 bases, and 6 bases had no gene match. The V gene's germline CDR1 is LNHDA and CDR2 SQIVND (reference sequence). CDR3 size: 14 residues. CDR3 protein: CASIGLAGGYEQFF. The CDR3 region has the DNA TGTGCCAGCATTGGACTAGCGGGGGGCTATGAGCAGTTCTTC.

This clonotype was seen just once. A read error is possible here, since a much larger clone lies one base away. The chain recombines TRBV28 with TRBJ1-5, with TRBD1 matching 9 bases. The CDR3 has 14 amino acids. Germline V gene lookup returns CDR1 MDHEN and CDR2 SYDVKM. CDR3: CASSKGQGFQHQHF. DNA for the CDR3: TGTGCCAGCAGCAAGGGACAGGGATTTCAGCACCAGCATTTT.

This rearrangement joins TRBV5-1 to TRBJ2-7; TRBD1 matches 8 bases. Trimming took 5 bases from V and 7 from J; bases not matched to a gene: 8. This CDR3 has 13 amino acids. CDR1 and CDR2 from the germline V gene are SGHRS and YFSETQ. CDR3 protein: CASSIQGALEQYF. DNA of the CDR3: TGCGCCAGCAGTATTCAGGGGGCGCTTGAGCAGTACTTC.

The J gene is TRBJ2-1, the V gene TRBV5-1, with TRBD2 matching over 11 bases. J was trimmed by 8 bases and V by 4 bases; bases with no gene match: 8. CDR3 length: 15 residues. Per the germline V gene, CDR1 is SGHRS and CDR2 is YFSETQ. The CDR3 DNA sequence: TGCGCCAGCAGCCAGCTAGCGGGGGGACCCTATGAGCAGTTCTTC. This translates into CASSQLAGGPYEQFF.

The J gene is TRBJ2-5, the V gene TRBV12-3 or TRBV12-4; 7 bases map to TRBD1. Trimming cost V 8 bases and J 1 base; bases outside gene matches: 4. This CDR3 region has 13 residues. The CDR3 DNA reads as TGTGCCAGCGGGGACAGTGCCCAAGAGACCCAGTACTTC. This gives the protein CASGDSAQETQYF.

This clonotype has more than one count but fewer than ten. The chain couples TRBV7-9 to TRBJ2-5, with unresolved D. Germline assignment: CDR1 SEHNR and CDR2 FQNEAQ (reference sequence). The V and J ends lost 4 bases and 5 bases respectively, with 11 bases between them. The CDR3 sequence is 13 residues long. The CDR3 coding sequence is TGTGCCAGCAGCTCCCTAGAGTTTGAGACCCAGTACTTC. Its translation: CASSSLEFETQYF. Looking up the rest from reference TRBV7-9 and TRBJ2-5 gives the full variable domain: DTGVSQNPRHKITKRGQNVTFRCDPISEHNRLYWYRQTLGQGPEFLTYFQNEAQLEKSRLLSDRFSAERPKGSFSTLEIQRTEQGDSAMYLCASSSLEFETQYFGPGTRLLVL.

This rearrangement joins TRBV20-1 to TRBJ1-5; a weak D match, TRBD1 (5 bases). Germline V gene sequence: CDR1 DFQATT, CDR2 SNEGSKA (reference sequence). V was trimmed by 5 bases and J by 7 bases, leaving 27 bases between them. The CDR3 totals 17 residues. In DNA, the CDR3 is TGCAGTGCTGCCGTCCCTCCGACGGGAGGAAGGACACAGCCCCAGCATTTT. It is translated as CSAAVPPTGGRTQPQHF.

This clonotype has ten or more counts. The chain combines TRBV14 with TRBJ1-2; no firm D call. The germline CDR1 and CDR2 sequences are SGHDN and FVKESK. CDR3 length: 12 amino acids. V shed 1 base and J shed 4 bases, with 4 bases lying between them. The CDR3 nucleotides read TGTGCCAGCAGCCAAGCCGTCTATGGCTACACCTTC. Amino acid sequence: CASSQAVYGYTF. Full variable domain (missing parts from reference TRBV14 and TRBJ1-2): EAGVTQFPSHSVIEKGQTVTLRCDPISGHDNLYWYRRVMGKEIKFLLHFVKESKQDESGMPNNRFLAERTGGTYSTLKVQPAELEDSGVYFCASSQAVYGYTFGSGTRLTVV.

This clonotype was counted between two and nine times. The chain employs TRBV19 and TRBJ1-1; D is unclear. V gave up 7 bases and J gave up 2 bases, with 17 bases separating them. Germline CDR1 LNHDA, CDR2 SQIVND (reference sequence). CDR3 length equals 15 residues. The CDR3 region is CASIRLSGSNTEAFF. CDR3 nucleotide sequence: TGTGCCAGTATCCGACTCTCAGGAAGCAACACTGAAGCTTTCTTT.

At least ten counts were recorded for this clonotype. J is TRBJ2-7 and V is TRBV6-1; D perhaps matches TRBD2 (6 bases). This CDR3 is built from 14 residues. Germline loops: CDR1 MNHNS, CDR2 SASEGT. V dropped 6 bases and J dropped 7 bases, with 19 bases sitting between them. The DNA of the CDR3 is TGTGCCAGCAGCCCAAGCGGGCGCCTAGGGGAGCAGTACTTC. This sequence encodes CASSPSGRLGEQYF.

The chain carries TRBV20-1 and TRBJ2-7, with 8 bases identical to TRBD2. Germline CDR1 DFQATT, CDR2 SNEGSKA (reference sequence). The CDR3 consists of 14 residues. J gave up 7 bases and V 6 bases, and 14 bases lay outside the gene matches. In DNA form, the CDR3 reads TGCAGTGCCAGCAGCCCGGGACTAGAGGGAGAGCAGTACTTC. Translating gives CSASSPGLEGEQYF.

Ten or more counts support this clonotype. The chain links TRBV20-1 to TRBJ2-7, with TRBD2 matching over 10 bases. The germline CDR1 and CDR2 sequences are DFQATT and SNEGSKA (reference sequence). Losses at the gene ends were 6 bases for V and 7 bases for J; bases not matched to a gene: 6. CDR3 length: 12 amino acids. CDR3 in DNA: TGCAGTGCGGCAACACTAGCGGGGGAGCAGTACTTC. As protein: CSAATLAGEQYF.

In its sample, this clonotype was seen many times. V and J are TRBV28 and TRBJ1-4; D call uncertain. This CDR3 region has 14 residues. The germline V gene has CDR1 MDHEN and CDR2 SYDVKM. V gave up 3 bases and J gave up 8 bases, with 13 bases separating them. CDR3 nucleotide sequence: TGTGCCAGCAGTTTGGGAGGGCAAGAGGAAAAACTGTTTTTT. It yields the protein CASSLGGQEEKLFF.

This clonotype showed up just once. This may come from a read error, since a much larger clone is one base off. The CDR3 DNA follows: TGTGCCAACAGCCGACAGGGAAAATACGAGCAGTACTTC. Its translation is CANSRQGKYEQYF. The rearrangement links TRBV6-2 or TRBV6-3 to TRBJ2-7; 7 bases are a match to TRBD1. The CDR3 sequence is 13 residues long. Trimming cost V 10 bases and J 4 bases; bases outside gene matches: 10. CDR1 and CDR2 (germline): MNHEY, SVGEGT.

The rearrangement uses TRBV12-3 or TRBV12-4 and TRBJ1-5; D possibly corresponds to TRBD1 (5 bases). The CDR3 is made up of 15 amino acids. Trimming removed 3 bases from V and 2 bases from J, with 11 bases in between. The chain's CDR3 is CASSFLQVGNQPQHF. For the CDR3, the DNA is TGTGCCAGCAGTTTTCTACAGGTTGGCAATCAGCCCCAGCATTTT.

This chain uses TRBV4-2 with TRBJ2-7; 8 bases line up with TRBD2. The CDR3 has 18 amino acids. The ends lost 4 bases at V and 0 bases at J; junction bases unmatched: 14. Germline V gene lookup returns CDR1 LGHNA and CDR2 YNFKEQ. DNA for the CDR3: TGTGCCAGCAGCCTGTCCGCCGTGGTAGCGGGGTACTCCTACGAGCAGTACTTC. This translates into CASSLSAVVAGYSYEQYF.

A note on this clonotype: A junction boundary mismatches the germline segment, possibly from a read error. The J gene is TRBJ2-1, the V gene TRBV4-1; a possible D gene is TRBD2 (6 bases). The CDR3 loop spans 15 amino acids. CDR1 and CDR2 (germline): MGHRA, YSYEKL. The CDR3 nucleotides are TGCGCCAGCAGCCGGGACTGGCGAGATTACAATGGGCAGTTCTTC. Residues: CASSRDWRDYNGQFF.

This clonotype was counted at least ten times. The rearrangement uses TRBV27 and TRBJ1-5; D is ambiguous. The CDR3 has 15 amino acids. Germline CDR1 and CDR2: MNHEY and SMNVEV (reference sequence). V lost 3 bases and J 3 bases, leaving 12 bases between the germline ends. The CDR3 region is CASSFVSSFNQPQHF. The CDR3 coding sequence is TGTGCCAGCAGTTTCGTCAGTTCCTTCAATCAGCCCCAGCATTTT.

In its sample, this clonotype was seen a few times. The rearrangement links TRBV7-8 to TRBJ1-6, with D unclear. This CDR3 region has 15 residues. Trimming cost V 2 bases and J 10 bases, with 15 bases left between them. CDR1 SGHVS and CDR2 FQNEAQ come from the germline V gene. CDR3 DNA: TGTGCCAGCAGCTTACGCCGGCTTAAGGACTCACCCCTCCACTTT. Translated: CASSLRRLKDSPLHF.

Points on this clonotype: A much larger clone lies a single base off, so this may be a read error. The V call is TRBV4-1, the J call TRBJ2-3; D is ambiguous. The CDR3 is made up of 16 amino acids. Germline-derived CDR1 and CDR2 are MGHRA and YSYEKL. The V and J ends lost 7 bases and 5 bases respectively, with 22 bases between them. The CDR3 protein is CASITETHSNRDTQYF. CDR3 DNA: TGCGCCAGCATCACTGAGACGCACTCGAACAGAGATACGCAGTATTTT.

The rearrangement links TRBV6-6 to TRBJ1-5; 7 nucleotides agree with TRBD1. V lost 4 bases and J lost 9; bases outside the gene matches: 9. This CDR3 comprises 14 residues. From germline, CDR1 is MNHNY and CDR2 SVGAGI (reference sequence). As DNA, the CDR3 is TGTGCCAGCAGTTTAGGGGGCAGGGGGAGGCCCCAGCATTTT. It specifies CASSLGGRGRPQHF.